This T cell receptor (beta chain) was sequenced for a study of blood T cell repertoires in COVID-19. Study-level information: Whether acute or convalescent, the COVID-19 samples came from the United States, Italy and Spain. PBMCs, B-cell-depleted T cells, or T cells were the source of the cDNA or gDNA that made up the material.

In the original analysis: Reference gene primer amplification gave nucleated cell count estimates. Data came from immunoSEQ multiplex PCR; TCRdb stores just in-frame clones and leaves some out. Clonal size and the V and J genes are those of that table, whereas D and trimming came from the DNA. This repertoire shows nearly 110,000 clones, around 83% found once; its top ten account for about 4.5%. Trimming cost V 8 bases and J 4 bases, with 11 bases left between them. CDR3 length: 12 residues. Sequenced: peripheral blood. The sequence was collected from a man aged 70-80 years with acute or convalescent COVID-19. The chain links TRBV12-3 or TRBV12-4 to TRBJ1-2; no clear D. As DNA, the CDR3 is TGTGCCAGCTATGTCCCTCCCTATGGCTACACCTTC. Translating gives CASYVPPYGYTF.